Below, 23 T cell receptor beta chains from the same sample are listed, as sequenced in a study of cytomegalovirus exposure and HLA in healthy donors. Use of 60 Vbeta and 13 Jbeta primers characterized the PCR. The method was immunoSEQ multiplex PCR; TCRdb's version includes in-frame clones alone and lacks a portion of them. The table lists more than 85,000 clones, about 60% of them singletons, with approximately 4.3% in the top ten. Material for sequencing was PBMCs. Receptors were obtained from a human donor in good health.

The J gene is TRBJ1-3, the V gene TRBV30; possibly TRBD1 for D (6 bases). V was clipped by 3 bases and J by 2 bases, with 11 bases between them. The CDR3 is 14 amino acids. The germline V gene has CDR1 GTSNPN and CDR2 SVGIG (reference sequence). CDR3 coding DNA: TGTGCCTGGAGAGTACAGGGAACTGGAAACACCATATATTTT. Translation gives CAWRVQGTGNTIYF.

The chain's CDR3 is CASSQRLAAQETQYF. The CDR3 nucleotides read TGTGCCAGCAGCCAAAGACTAGCGGCTCAAGAGACCCAGTACTTC. V and J are TRBV7-9 and TRBJ2-5, with TRBD2 identical over 9 bases. The germline V gene encodes CDR1 SEHNR and CDR2 FQNEAQ (reference sequence). V lost 5 bases to trimming and J lost 2 bases; unmatched junction nucleotides: 6. This CDR3 spans 15 amino acids. The variable domain in full, with the rest retrieved from reference TRBV7-9 and TRBJ2-5, is DTGVSQNPRHKITKRGQNVTFRCDPISEHNRLYWYRQTLGQGPEFLTYFQNEAQLEKSRLLSDRFSAERPKGSFSTLEIQRTEQGDSAMYLCASSQRLAAQETQYFGPGTRLLVL.

The J gene is TRBJ2-7, the V gene TRBV7-8; 7 bases fit TRBD2. Germline CDR1 reads SGHVS; CDR2 reads FQNEAQ. V lost 1 base to trimming and J lost 6 bases; unmatched junction nucleotides: 3. This CDR3 has 13 residues. The CDR3 loop reads CASSLGGGSEQYF. The CDR3 DNA reads TGTGCCAGCAGCTTAGGGGGGGGTAGCGAGCAGTACTTC.

This clone was counted a few times. The J gene is TRBJ1-1, the V gene TRBV6-5, with D tentatively TRBD1 (6 bases). The ends were cut back, 4 bases at V and 1 base at J, with 13 bases in the middle. The germline gives CDR1 MNHEY, CDR2 SVGAGI. This CDR3 comprises 15 residues. CDR3 in amino acids: CASSSPRGKNTEAFF. DNA for the CDR3: TGTGCCAGCAGTTCACCCAGGGGAAAGAACACTGAAGCTTTCTTT.

The chain links TRBV7-6 to TRBJ2-2, with D unresolved. V was shortened by 5 bases and J by 3 bases, with 4 bases between the two germline ends. Germline CDR1 is SGHVS and CDR2 is FNYEAQ. CDR3 size: 12 residues. The CDR3 DNA reads as TGTGCCAGCAGCCTGTACACCGGGGAGCTGTTTTTT. Translated, it gives CASSLYTGELFF.

The V gene is TRBV30, the J gene TRBJ1-1; D is undetermined. Trimming removed 0 bases at V and 6 bases at J, with 11 bases between. The CDR3 contains 13 residues. Germline V gene lookup returns CDR1 GTSNPN and CDR2 SVGIG (reference sequence). The CDR3 reads CAWSVLQTAEAFF. CDR3 in DNA: TGTGCCTGGAGTGTTTTACAGACCGCTGAAGCTTTCTTT.

This chain connects TRBV5-1 to TRBJ2-1, with D possibly matching TRBD1 (6 bases). CDR1 is SGHRS and CDR2 is YFSETQ in the germline V gene. V lost 7 bases to trimming and J lost 4 bases, with 18 bases between them. The CDR3 runs 15 residues. CDR3 sequence: CASHRGRGSYNEQFF. Here the CDR3 DNA reads TGCGCCAGCCATCGTGGCAGGGGATCTTACAATGAGCAGTTCTTC.

The V gene is TRBV30, the J gene TRBJ2-4, with 8 nucleotides matching TRBD1. V gave up 7 bases and J gave up 0 bases; unmatched junction bases: 8. Germline V gene sequence: CDR1 GTSNPN, CDR2 SVGIG (reference sequence). This CDR3 comprises 15 residues. CDR3 sequence: CAFRQGALAKNIQYF. CDR3 nucleotide sequence: TGTGCCTTCCGGCAGGGGGCCTTAGCCAAAAACATTCAGTACTTC.

This chain connects TRBV5-6 to TRBJ2-7, with a tentative D call TRBD2 (5 bases). The CDR3 has 12 residues. Germline CDR1 and CDR2: SGHDT and YYEEEE. With 4 bases removed from V and 6 bases from J, the gap between germline ends came to 11 bases. The DNA of the CDR3 is TGTGCCAGCAGCCCAGACGCGGGCGAGCAGTACTTC. Translating it yields CASSPDAGEQYF.

The chain carries TRBV5-5 and TRBJ2-7; TRBD2 matches at 13 bases. CDR1 and CDR2 from the germline V gene are SGHKS and YYEKEE (reference sequence). Unmatched junction bases numbered 10, after V lost 4 bases and J lost 0 bases. The CDR3 spans 18 residues. Here the CDR3 reads CASSRTSGRNLGSYEQYF. CDR3 DNA: TGTGCCAGCAGCCGGACTAGCGGGAGAAATCTGGGCTCCTACGAGCAGTACTTC.

The CDR3 here is CASGLVLGVEVPEAFF. The CDR3 DNA follows: TGTGCTAGTGGTTTGGTATTAGGGGTAGAAGTTCCTGAAGCTTTCTTT. This chain connects TRBV12-5 to TRBJ1-1; D might be TRBD1 (5 bases). The V end was cut by 0 bases, the J end by 6 bases, with 17 bases between. The CDR3 sequence is 16 residues long. Germline loops: CDR1 LGHNT, CDR2 FRNRAP.

V usage is TRBV2 and J usage is TRBJ2-3, with 12 bases that match TRBD2. Germline-derived CDR1 and CDR2 are SNHLY and FYNNEI. The CDR3 length is 15 residues. V trimming: 4 bases; J trimming: 6 bases; junction bases outside the gene matches: 5. CDR3 sequence (DNA): TGTGCCAGCAGTGTCCTAGCGGGAGGGAAGGATACGCAGTATTTT. Amino acid sequence: CASSVLAGGKDTQYF.

The J gene is TRBJ1-2, the V gene TRBV11-2; 9 bases align to TRBD1. The J segment lost 2 bases and the V segment lost 0 bases, leaving 4 bases of the junction unmatched. Germline V gives CDR1 SGHAT, CDR2 FQNNGV. CDR3 size: 16 residues. The CDR3 spells CASSLDAGQGNYGYTF. The CDR3 nucleotides are TGTGCCAGCAGCTTAGATGCTGGACAGGGGAACTATGGCTACACCTTC.

In this sample, this clone turned up a few times. The same CDR3 can be traced to other DNA sequences in this sample. V gene TRBV28 combines with J gene TRBJ2-3; 7 positions agree with TRBD2. The length of the CDR3 is 13 residues. J gave up 0 bases and V 8 bases, and 2 bases lay outside the gene matches. Germline loops: CDR1 MDHEN, CDR2 SYDVKM. The CDR3: CASGRGSTDTQYF. In nucleotides, the CDR3 is TGTGCCAGCGGGAGGGGTAGCACAGATACGCAGTATTTT.

This clone was detected a few times. The V call is TRBV6-1, the J call TRBJ1-1, with TRBD1 matching over 8 bases. Germline V gene data show CDR1 as MNHNS and CDR2 as SASEGT. The junction had 5 bases not matched to a gene; V was cut back by 3 bases and J by 2 bases. The CDR3 totals 15 residues. The CDR3 region is CASSDRGQVNTEAFF. CDR3 bases: TGTGCCAGCAGTGACAGGGGGCAAGTCAACACTGAAGCTTTCTTT.

V is TRBV5-8 and J is TRBJ1-3; TRBD1 might be the D (5 bases). The CDR3 runs 18 residues. Germline V gene sequence: CDR1 SGHTS, CDR2 YDEGEE. Trimming took off 5 bases at V and 0 bases at J, with 21 bases between the two ends. The CDR3 DNA sequence: TGTGCCAGCAGACATTCTCGGACATCCCGATTCTCTGGAAACACCATATATTTT. This encodes CASRHSRTSRFSGNTIYF.

The chain links TRBV9 to TRBJ2-7; D unclear. CDR1 and CDR2 from the germline V gene are SGDLS and YYNGEE. This CDR3 comprises 14 residues. The V and J ends lost 4 bases and 0 bases respectively, with 11 bases between them. This CDR3 reads CASSPRVASYEQYF. As DNA, the CDR3 is TGTGCCAGCAGCCCACGAGTAGCCTCCTACGAGCAGTACTTC.

This chain links TRBV6-5 with TRBJ1-3; no reliable D call. V was cut by 7 bases and J by 3 bases, with 10 bases left in between. This CDR3 is built from 13 residues. Germline V gives CDR1 MNHEY, CDR2 SVGAGI. The CDR3 reads CASKVDGGNTIYF. The CDR3 region has the DNA TGTGCCAGCAAAGTAGATGGTGGAAACACCATATATTTT.

V and J are TRBV6-6 and TRBJ1-5, with a possible D match to TRBD1 (5 bases). The CDR3 length is 13 residues. V shed 6 bases and J shed 4 bases, with 10 bases lying between them. CDR1 and CDR2 from the germline V gene are MNHNY and SVGAGI (reference sequence). Here the CDR3 reads CASSLKGNQPQHF. For the CDR3, the DNA is TGTGCCAGCAGCCTCAAGGGGAATCAGCCCCAGCATTTT.

The chain uses TRBV30 and TRBJ2-3; 7 bases line up with TRBD2. V gave up 3 bases and J gave up 2 bases; unmatched junction bases: 8. In germline, CDR1 is GTSNPN, CDR2 SVGIG (reference sequence). CDR3 size: 15 residues. CDR3 loop: CAWSNSGSITDTQYF. The DNA of the CDR3 is TGTGCCTGGAGCAATAGCGGGTCAATCACAGATACGCAGTATTTT. Variable domain in full (rest from reference TRBV30 and TRBJ2-3): SQTIHQWPATLVQPVGSPLSLECTVEGTSNPNLYWYRQAAGRGLQLLFYSVGIGQISSEVPQNLSASRPQDRQFILSSKKLLLSDSGFYLCAWSNSGSITDTQYFGPGTRLTVL.

The rearrangement uses TRBV18 and TRBJ1-4; D unclear. The ends were cut back, 5 bases at V and 4 bases at J, with 14 bases in the middle. There are 15 residues in the CDR3. Germline V gives CDR1 KGHSH, CDR2 LQKENI. CDR3: CASSAMALLNEKLFF. The CDR3 DNA is TGTGCCAGCTCAGCAATGGCCCTGCTTAATGAAAAACTGTTTTTT.

This chain connects TRBV10-2 to TRBJ2-5, with 9 bases fitting TRBD1. Germline CDR1 reads WSHSY; CDR2 reads SAAADI. V lost 10 bases to trimming and J lost 1 base; unmatched junction nucleotides: 7. This CDR3 has 14 amino acids. The DNA of the CDR3 is TGCGCCACCCGCCCGGACAGGGGCCAAGAGACCCAGTACTTC. Translation: CATRPDRGQETQYF.

This chain links TRBV7-2 with TRBJ2-7, with a possible D match to TRBD2 (6 bases). V was trimmed by 0 bases and J by 2 bases, leaving 11 bases between them. The CDR3 has 15 residues. Germline V gene lookup returns CDR1 SGHTA and CDR2 FQGNSA. The chain's CDR3 is CASSLAYGGTYEQYF. CDR3 sequence (DNA): TGTGCCAGCAGCTTAGCCTACGGAGGGACCTACGAGCAGTACTTC.